The sequence of this T cell receptor (beta chain) was determined in a study of radiation and T cells in renal cell carcinoma. Whole-study findings and limits: In nephrectomy-only tumors, top 100 clonotypes averaged roughly 43%, versus around 50% irradiated.

CDR1 is SNHLY, CDR2 FYNNEI, per germline. The junction had 2 bases not matched to a gene; V was cut back by 8 bases and J by 0 bases. CDR3 length equals 13 residues. Regarding this clone: Its cognate antigen is unknown.

Treatment denoted: treatment-naive control, cytoreductive nephrectomy. Control samples are tumors resected by cytoreductive nephrectomy without prior radiation. Sequencing was performed with immunoSEQ multiplex PCR; in TCRdb, only in-frame clones are kept and a portion is missing. Of 9,000 or so clones in the sample, 65% were seen once. The source of this sequence is a man in his 60s with renal cell carcinoma. The V call is TRBV2, the J call TRBJ1-1, with 8 nucleotides matching TRBD1. This material consisted of tumor tissue, taken from a patient whose treatment was nephrectomy without radiotherapy. The CDR3 DNA sequence: TGTGCCAGCGCAGGGGGCTTGAACACTGAAGCTTTCTTT. It encodes CASAGGLNTEAFF.